This entry lists 9 T cell receptor beta chains sequenced from one sample in a study of blood T cell repertoires in COVID-19. TCRdb's copy holds only in-frame clones and misses some; the assay was immunoSEQ multiplex PCR. The data contain about 310,000 clones, around nine tenths of them seen just once; the ten biggest clones take up over 9%. The sample comprised PBMCs or T cells enriched from blood (not recorded which). The receptors derive from a woman in her twenties or thirties who had recovered from COVID-19.

V usage is TRBV14 and J usage is TRBJ2-7; 12 bases align to TRBD2. The V gene end was trimmed by 4 bases and the J gene end by 3 bases; junction bases not matched to a gene: 4. Germline CDR1 reads SGHDN; CDR2 reads FVKESK. The CDR3 sequence is 15 residues long. As DNA, the CDR3 is TGTGCCAGCAGCCGACTAGCGGGAGTCAGCTACGAGCAGTACTTC. This sequence encodes CASSRLAGVSYEQYF.

This chain uses TRBV18 with TRBJ1-2; D perhaps matches TRBD1 (6 bases). The germline CDR1 and CDR2 sequences are KGHSH and LQKENI. This CDR3 spans 13 amino acids. Trimming stripped 5 bases from V and 2 bases from J, with 9 bases between. The CDR3, as DNA: TGTGCCAGCTCATCTCAGGGGAACTATGGCTACACCTTC. It is translated as CASSSQGNYGYTF.

The genes are TRBV12-3 or TRBV12-4 and TRBJ2-3, with D tentatively TRBD1 (6 bases). Trimming pared 10 bases from V and 5 bases from J, leaving 16 bases between. CDR3 length equals 13 residues. CDR3 in DNA: TGTGCCACAACCACCAGGGGACAAGATACGCAGTATTTT. This translates into CATTTRGQDTQYF.

The chain uses TRBV18 and TRBJ2-5; 7 positions agree with TRBD1. J lost 2 bases, V lost 3 bases, and 3 bases had no gene match. The length of the CDR3 is 14 residues. Germline V CDR1 and CDR2: KGHSH, LQKENI. CDR3 protein: CASSPGTEQETQYF. The CDR3 nucleotides read TGTGCCAGCTCACCTGGGACAGAGCAAGAGACCCAGTACTTC.

This chain joins TRBV5-1 and TRBJ1-2; 9 nucleotides match TRBD1. The length of the CDR3 is 14 residues. Germline CDR1 SGHRS, CDR2 YFSETQ. V lost 3 bases to trimming and J lost 4 bases; unmatched junction nucleotides: 4. As DNA, the CDR3 is TGCGCCAGCAGCTGGGGACAGGGTGGCTATGGCTACACCTTC. Its protein is CASSWGQGGYGYTF.

This clone was observed once. The chain uses TRBV15 and TRBJ2-1; 7 bases fit TRBD2. Germline-derived CDR1 and CDR2 are LNHNV and YYDKDF (reference sequence). V dropped 1 base and J dropped 8; count of bases not matched to a gene: 11. The CDR3 has 16 residues. For the CDR3, the DNA is TGTGCCACCAGCAGAGTTCTCAGCGGGACGGCCGATGAGCAGTTCTTC. This codes for CATSRVLSGTADEQFF.

The V and J genes are TRBV7-2 and TRBJ1-5, with 7 bases that match TRBD1. CDR1 is SGHTA, CDR2 FQGNSA, per germline. The V and J ends lost 1 base and 7 bases, in that order; junction bases with no gene match: 13. The CDR3 is 17 residues long. CDR3: CASSLVRTGSPLQPQHF. The CDR3 DNA is TGTGCCAGCAGCTTAGTCAGGACAGGCTCCCCCCTCCAGCCCCAGCATTTT. Supplemented by reference TRBV7-2 and TRBJ1-5, the full variable domain reads GAGVSQSPSNKVTEKGKDVELRCDPISGHTALYWYRQSLGQGLEFLIYFQGNSAPDKSGLPSDRFSAERTGGSVSTLTIQRTQQEDSAVYLCASSLVRTGSPLQPQHFGDGTRLSIL.

This chain joins TRBV29-1 and TRBJ2-5; maybe TRBD1 (6 bases). CDR3 size: 14 residues. CDR1 and CDR2 (germline): SQVTM, ANQGSEA. The V and J ends lost 4 bases and 0 bases respectively, with 12 bases between them. This CDR3 is CSVVLRTDQETQYF. The CDR3, as DNA: TGCAGCGTTGTATTGCGGACAGACCAAGAGACCCAGTACTTC.

The rearrangement joins TRBV25-1 to TRBJ2-1; 10 bases are a match to TRBD2. This CDR3 contains 16 residues. Per germline, CDR1 MGHDK and CDR2 SYGVNS. Trimming at V came to 7 bases and at J to 1 base, leaving 7 bases not matched to a gene. CDR3 loop: CASTGPSGRSYNEQFF. The CDR3 region has the DNA TGTGCCAGCACAGGACCTAGCGGGAGATCCTACAATGAGCAGTTCTTC.